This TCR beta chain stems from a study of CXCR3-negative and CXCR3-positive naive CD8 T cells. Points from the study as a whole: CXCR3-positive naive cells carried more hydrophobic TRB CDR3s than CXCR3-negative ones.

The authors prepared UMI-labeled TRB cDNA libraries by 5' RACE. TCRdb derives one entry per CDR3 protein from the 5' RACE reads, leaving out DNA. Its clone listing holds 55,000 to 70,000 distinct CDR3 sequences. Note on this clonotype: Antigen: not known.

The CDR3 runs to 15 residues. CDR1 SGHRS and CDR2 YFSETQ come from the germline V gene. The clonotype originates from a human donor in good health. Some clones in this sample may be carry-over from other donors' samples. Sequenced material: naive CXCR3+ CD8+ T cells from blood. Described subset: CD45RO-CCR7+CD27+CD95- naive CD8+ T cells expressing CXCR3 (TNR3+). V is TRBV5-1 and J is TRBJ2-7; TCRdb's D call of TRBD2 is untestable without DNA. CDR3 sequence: CASSKDRDWNYEQYF.